Listed below are T cell receptor beta chains from one sample, sequenced in a study of blood T cells in healthy people across ages. Each CDR3 protein is one row after TCRdb ran MiXCR on the 5' RACE reads. This table holds about 2 million distinct CDR3 sequences, just under 50% found once. Sequenced: blood. These receptors all stem from a woman aged 40 to 49 in good health. The CDR3 runs from the conserved cysteine through the conserved F or W. A D gene is named only where the DNA matches it firmly. The size field is filled for only some rows; it gives once, few, many or a size class.

J	size	V	D	DNA	CDR3
TRBJ2-7	.	TRBV24-1	TRBD1	TGTGCCACCAGTGATGCAGGGGGCGAGCAGTACTTC	CATSDAGGEQYF
TRBJ1-2	many	TRBV5-1	TRBD1	TGTGCCAGCAGCCTGACAGGGGTTAACTATGGCTACACCTTC	CASSLTGVNYGYTF
TRBJ2-1	few	TRBV7-9	.	TGTGCCAGCAGCCATTCTGAAATCCCTTGGGGTGAGCAGTTCTTC	CASSHSEIPWGEQFF
TRBJ2-1	.	TRBV25-1	.	TGTGCCAGCAGTGAAGCGGGGGCCGTGGTGAATGAGCAGTTCTTC	CASSEAGAVVNEQFF
TRBJ2-3	.	TRBV6-1	.	TGTGCCAGCAGTGAAGCGCCCGGACTGGGGGATACGCAGTATTTT	CASSEAPGLGDTQYF
TRBJ2-2	.	TRBV6-2/TRBV6-3	.	TGTGCCAGCAGTCAGGGGAGGGTCACCGGGGAGCTGTTTTTT	CASSQGRVTGELFF
TRBJ2-1	.	TRBV7-2	.	TGTGCCAGCAGCTCCGACTCGTTTGACAATGAGCAGTTCTTC	CASSSDSFDNEQFF
TRBJ2-1	.	TRBV12-3/TRBV12-4	.	TGTGCCAGCAGTTTATACGGGCGCCAAGAGCAGTTCTTC	CASSLYGRQEQFF
TRBJ2-4	many	TRBV29-1	.	TGCAGCGTTGTTCTAGCCAAAAACATTCAGTACTTC	CSVVLAKNIQYF
TRBJ2-5	few	TRBV7-9	.	TGTGCCAGCAGCCCCCCCGACAGGCGGGCAGAGACCCAGTACTTC	CASSPPDRRAETQYF
TRBJ1-5	.	TRBV27	TRBD1	TGTGCCAGCAGTTTTTTCGGGACAGGGCTTAGCAATCAGCCCCAGCATTTT	CASSFFGTGLSNQPQHF
TRBJ2-4	.	TRBV7-3	.	TGTGCCAGCAGCTCCCAAGGCTTAGCCAAAACCATTCAGTACTTC	CASSSQGLAKTIQYF
TRBJ2-5	.	TRBV20-1	.	TGCAGTGCTAATAGACAGAACTTCCGAGGGGATGAGCAGTACTTC	CSANRQNFRGDEQYF
TRBJ2-5	.	TRBV9	TRBD1	TGTGCCAGCAGCCAAGGGACAGGGGCAGAGACCCAGTACTTC	CASSQGTGAETQYF
TRBJ2-4	few	TRBV9	.	TGTGCCAGCAGCGGCCGGGACGGAGGCACAAACATTCAGTACTTC	CASSGRDGGTNIQYF
TRBJ1-5	.	TRBV28	.	TGTGCCAGCAGTACCGGGGGAGGGATCAATCAGCCCCAGCATTTT	CASSTGGGINQPQHF
TRBJ2-3	.	TRBV5-5	TRBD1	TGTGCCAGCAGAGATTGGACAGGGCCTGGGGATACGCAGTATTTT	CASRDWTGPGDTQYF
TRBJ2-7	.	TRBV20-1	.	TGCAGTGCCAGAGACCCCCGGAGCTCCTACGAGCAGTACTTC	CSARDPRSSYEQYF
TRBJ2-5	.	TRBV18	.	TGTGCCAGCAGACCACGGGACCTCCAAGAGACCCAGTACTTC	CASRPRDLQETQYF
TRBJ2-7	.	TRBV20-1	TRBD1	TGCAGTGCTAGGGCCAGGGGGACCTACGAGCAGTACTTC	CSARARGTYEQYF
TRBJ1-4	once	TRBV28	.	TGTGCCAGCAGTTTTAGGTCATCAGGGGAAAAACTGTTTTTT	CASSFRSSGEKLFF
TRBJ1-4	.	TRBV20-1	.	TGCAGTGCTAGACCCGACAGACTCGGGGAAAAACTGTTTTTT	CSARPDRLGEKLFF
TRBJ1-5	once	TRBV20-1	.	TGCAGTGCTAGAGAAAGGCGTGACAATCAGCCCCAGCATTTT	CSARERRDNQPQHF
TRBJ2-7	few	TRBV18	.	TGTGCCAGCTCACCGTATAGCGGCAGCTCCTACGAGCAGTACTTC	CASSPYSGSSYEQYF
TRBJ2-5	.	TRBV3-1	.	TGTGCCAGCAGCCGCGACCTGAACAGGGTAGGAGAGACCCAGTACTTC	CASSRDLNRVGETQYF
TRBJ2-7	.	TRBV6-5	.	TGTGCCAGCAGCCGAGATGCACAGGGATCCTACGAGCAGTACTTC	CASSRDAQGSYEQYF
TRBJ2-3	.	TRBV7-9	.	TGTGCCAGCGGCCGGAGGGAAGGCACAGATACGCAGTATTTT	CASGRREGTDTQYF
TRBJ1-6	.	TRBV4-3	.	TGCGCCAGCAACCAAGGCCTTATAGGGGCTAATTCACCCCTCCACTTT	CASNQGLIGANSPLHF
TRBJ2-5	.	TRBV12-3/TRBV12-4	TRBD1	TGTGCCAGCAAGACGGACAGGGTTCGGACCCAGTACTTC	CASKTDRVRTQYF
TRBJ2-1	few	TRBV3-1	TRBD2	TGTGCCAGCAGTGAGGTTTCCGGGGGGGCGTTTAATGAGCAGTTCTTC	CASSEVSGGAFNEQFF
TRBJ1-6	.	TRBV20-1	.	TGCAGTGCCACAGGGATCTATAATTCACCCCTCCACTTT	CSATGIYNSPLHF
TRBJ2-5	.	TRBV3-1	.	TGTGCCAGCTCACGTGGGCTCCTGGGTCGCACGGAGACCCAGTACTTC	CASSRGLLGRTETQYF
TRBJ2-7	.	TRBV4-1	.	TGCGCCAGCAGCCTCAAAGGTGGGCAGGGTACCTACGAGCAGTACTTC	CASSLKGGQGTYEQYF
TRBJ2-5	few	TRBV7-2	.	TGTGCTAGCAGTTGGGTCTACGAGACCCAGTACTTC	CASSWVYETQYF
TRBJ2-7	.	TRBV6-2/TRBV6-3	TRBD1	TGTGCCAGCACTACAGGGGGCAGCTCCTGCGAGCAGTACTTC	CASTTGGSSCEQYF
TRBJ2-5	.	TRBV21-1	.	TGTGCCAGCAGCCTAATAGAAAGGGACAATGAGCAGTACTTC	CASSLIERDNEQYF
TRBJ2-1	.	TRBV3-1	.	TGTGCCAGCAGCCCCGAGGGCCGGCGCGATGAGCAGTTCTTC	CASSPEGRRDEQFF
TRBJ2-1	many	TRBV11-3	.	TGTGCCAGCAGCTTAGGGTTTTACAATGAGCAGTTCTTC	CASSLGFYNEQFF
TRBJ2-5	.	TRBV20-1	TRBD2	TGCAGTGCAAACCGACTAGCGGGGGGGCCCATCCAAGAGACCCAGTACTTC	CSANRLAGGPIQETQYF
TRBJ2-5	.	TRBV3-1	TRBD2	TGTGCCAGCAGCCAAATAACTAGCGGGGGGATAGGCACAGGGAATGAGCAGTACTTC	CASSQITSGGIGTGNEQYF